Listed below are T cell receptor beta chains from one sample, sequenced in a study of blood T cell repertoires in COVID-19. Clones were read by immunoSEQ multiplex PCR, and TCRdb kept only the in-frame ones, dropping some. The sample lists 150,000 or so clones, about four fifths occurring once. Material for sequencing was peripheral blood. These receptors originate from a human donor with acute or convalescent COVID-19. The donor label of this sample is uncertain. Each CDR3 is given with its conserved first and last residue. The order of the fields is V gene, clone size, D gene, J gene, CDR3 DNA, CDR3 protein. The D gene is left open where the match is weak. The size entry is marked missing in some rows and otherwise reads once, few, many or a size class.

>TRBV30|once|.|TRBJ2-2
TGTGCCTGGAGTGTACCGGGTTCCCTCACCGGGGAGCTGTTTTTT
CAWSVPGSLTGELFF
>TRBV7-2|.|.|TRBJ1-2
TGTGCCAGCAGCTTAGAACAAAATAACTATGGCTACACCTTC
CASSLEQNNYGYTF
>TRBV29-1|.|TRBD1|TRBJ1-5
TGCAGCGTTAGGACAGGGGTGAATCAGCCCCAGCATTTT
CSVRTGVNQPQHF
>TRBV11-2|.|.|TRBJ2-7
TGTGCCAGCAGCTTATCGGACTCCTACTCCTACGAGCAGTACTTC
CASSLSDSYSYEQYF
>TRBV7-2|.|.|TRBJ1-6
TGTGCCAGCAGCTTGGTCGAGATTGGGAGTTCACCCCTCCACTTT
CASSLVEIGSSPLHF
>TRBV11-3|.|.|TRBJ2-1
TGTGCCAGCAGCTCAAACGGCGGCTTCTCCTACAATGAGCAGTTCTTC
CASSSNGGFSYNEQFF
>TRBV12-5|.|TRBD2|TRBJ2-5
TGTGCTAGTGGTTGGGACCTTAGAGCGGGGGTCCAGGCCCAGTACTTC
CASGWDLRAGVQAQYF
>TRBV15|.|TRBD1|TRBJ2-2
TGTGCCACCAGTCGGGACAGGGTTGATAGCACCGGGGAGCTGTTTTTT
CATSRDRVDSTGELFF
>TRBV6-2/TRBV6-3|few|.|TRBJ2-7
TGTGCCAGCAGCTCCTCAGGGTTCGAGCAGTACTTC
CASSSSGFEQYF
>TRBV5-1|few|TRBD1|TRBJ2-7
TGCGCCAGCAGCGTCTGGACAGGGGAAGCCTACGAGCAGTACTTC
CASSVWTGEAYEQYF
>TRBV29-1|.|TRBD2|TRBJ2-2
TGCAGCGTGGCCGGGACTAGCGGGGGAACCGGGGAGCTGTTTTTT
CSVAGTSGGTGELFF
>TRBV6-6|.|TRBD1|TRBJ1-4
TGTGCCAGCAGTCCCGGGACAGGGGCAGGATTTTGGACTAATGAAAAACTGTTTTTT
CASSPGTGAGFWTNEKLFF
>TRBV5-1|once|TRBD2|TRBJ2-1
TGCGCCAGCAGCCCCCCCGGAGCGGGGGGATTTAATGAGCAGTTCTTC
CASSPPGAGGFNEQFF
>TRBV11-2|.|TRBD2|TRBJ2-5
TGTGCCAGCAGCTTCCGTACTAGCGGGGAAGAGACCCAGTACTTC
CASSFRTSGEETQYF
>TRBV6-5|.|.|TRBJ1-6
TGTGCCAGCACCCAAGGGGTCTCACCCCTCCACTTT
CASTQGVSPLHF
>TRBV10-2|.|.|TRBJ1-4
TGCGCCAGCAGCCCCGGCGGGGGGGGGCTTGGGGAAAAACTGTTTTTT
CASSPGGGGLGEKLFF
>TRBV7-3|.|.|TRBJ2-5
TGTGCCAGCAGCTTAAGCCCTATGGCAGGCCAAGAGACCCAGTACTTC
CASSLSPMAGQETQYF
>TRBV30|.|TRBD2|TRBJ2-2
TGTGCCTGGAGTTCCGGGGGGGGCACCGGGGAGCTGTTTTTT
CAWSSGGGTGELFF
>TRBV20-1|.|TRBD1|TRBJ1-3
TGCAGTGCTAGTGAGCAGGGGGCGGGTGGAAACACCATATATTTT
CSASEQGAGGNTIYF
>TRBV6-2/TRBV6-3|few|.|TRBJ1-5
TGTGCCAGCCGCCCTGGGGGGAACCCGAATCAGCCCCAGCATTTT
CASRPGGNPNQPQHF
>TRBV10-3|.|.|TRBJ2-2
TGTGCCATCCGGCCCAGGACAGAGACCGGGGAGCTGTTTTTT
CAIRPRTETGELFF
>TRBV5-6|few|TRBD1|TRBJ2-1
TGTGCCAGCAGCTTCGGTGACAGGGGTATGAGGGAGCAGTTCTTC
CASSFGDRGMREQFF
>TRBV11-3|.|.|TRBJ2-7
TGTGCCAGCAGCTTGACAGATAGCTCCTACGAGCAGTACTTC
CASSLTDSSYEQYF
>TRBV6-5|.|.|TRBJ1-1
TGTGCCAGCAGTTACAGGGGCAGTTATTTGGCTGAAGCTTTCTTT
CASSYRGSYLAEAFF
>TRBV9|.|.|TRBJ2-5
TGTGCCAGCAGCTTGACTAACCAAGAGACCCAGTACTTC
CASSLTNQETQYF
>TRBV5-1|.|TRBD1|TRBJ1-1
TGCGCCAGCAGCGGCGGACAGGGGGTCCCCGAAGCTTTCTTT
CASSGGQGVPEAFF
>TRBV7-2|.|TRBD2|TRBJ2-7
TGTGCCAGCAGCCCGCTGACTAGCGGGGGGGATTCCTACGAGCAGTACTTC
CASSPLTSGGDSYEQYF
>TRBV6-5|.|.|TRBJ1-4
TGTGCAGCTAGGGGCGGCGGGAGTGAAAAACTGTTTTTT
CAARGGGSEKLFF
>TRBV6-6|.|.|TRBJ1-2
TGTGCCAGCAATCACATGGGGGGAGACGATGGCTACACCTTC
CASNHMGGDDGYTF
>TRBV5-4|.|TRBD2|TRBJ2-5
TGTGCCAGCAGCTTTGTGGCGGGGGGTACTCAAGAGACCCAGTACTTC
CASSFVAGGTQETQYF
>TRBV4-3|.|TRBD1|TRBJ1-2
TGCGCCAGCAGCCAAGCTACAAGGGGGCAGACCTATGGCTACACCTTC
CASSQATRGQTYGYTF
>TRBV10-2|.|.|TRBJ2-7
TGCGCCACCTTACAAACGATGGACAACTCCTACGAGCAGTACTTC
CATLQTMDNSYEQYF
>TRBV7-9|.|TRBD1|TRBJ1-1
TGTGCCAGCAGCTTTACGACAGGGCCGAGGAACACTGAAGCTTTCTTT
CASSFTTGPRNTEAFF
>TRBV5-1|.|TRBD1|TRBJ2-7
TGCGCCAGCAGCTTGGAGGGACAGGGGGCAATTGACGAGCAGTACTTC
CASSLEGQGAIDEQYF
>TRBV29-1|.|.|TRBJ2-5
TGCAGCTTCCGCAGAGAGACCCAGTACTTC
CSFRRETQYF
>TRBV24-1|.|.|TRBJ2-3
TGTGCCACCAGTGACTCCGGACAATTTGGAGATACGCAGTATTTT
CATSDSGQFGDTQYF
>TRBV6-5|.|TRBD2|TRBJ2-1
TGTGCCAGCAGTTACTCAGCGGGGGATCCGCGAGAGCAGTTCTTC
CASSYSAGDPREQFF
>TRBV5-1|once|TRBD1|TRBJ2-5
TGCGCCAGCAGCTCCTTTCAGGGGGCGAGGAAAGAGACCCAGTACTTC
CASSSFQGARKETQYF